This T cell receptor (beta chain) was recorded in a study of tumor-infiltrating lymphocytes in primary liver carcinoma. Study details: The five patients, who were men and women, ranged in age from 30 to 69 years.

From roughly 0.55 ug of total RNA, TCR beta-specific cDNA was reverse-transcribed using a constant-region primer. It was through three nested multiplex PCR rounds of slightly modified ARM-PCR that TCR beta libraries arose. Amplification in the first two PCR rounds was performed using TRBV1-TRBV30 forward primers and a C-beta reverse primer for around 10 cycles each. TCRdb redid the calling of the multiplex PCR reads with MiXCR, one entry per CDR3 protein. The data contain about 78,000 distinct CDR3 sequences, about two thirds of them seen just once; the ten biggest clones take up 12% to 15%. Whole-study results and caveats: Relative to tumor region pairs, the tumor-adjacent and tumor-blood pairs showed overlap that was lower.

This clonotype was picked up one time. What it binds is not known. At one boundary the junction diverges from the germline segment, which might be a read error. The tissue used was unsorted bulk material of about 19-34 mg. RNA and DNA were co-extracted from it with the AllPrep DNA/RNA mini kit. Patients carried chronic HBV infection without prior treatment. Sampling was performed at five separate regions of each tumor. This CDR3 is 15 amino acids long. From germline, CDR1 is SGHAT and CDR2 FQNNGV. Sequenced sample: liver tumor tissue from sampling region 4. Subset of the sample: tumor region T4, right-lateral pole. This receptor was obtained from a woman aged 55-69 years with primary liver carcinoma and hepatitis B virus infection. The V call is TRBV11-2, the J call TRBJ2-2; D call uncertain. The CDR3 bases are TGTGCCTGCAGCCCACCGCAAGGACCGGCCAGGGAGCTGTTTTTT. Translated: CACSPPQGPARELFF.